The 9 T cell receptor beta chains below were found in one sample sequenced in a study of CXCR3-negative and CXCR3-positive naive CD8 T cells. Study-wide points: CXCR3-negative naive cells had less hydrophobic TRB CDR3s than did CXCR3-positive naive cells.

Their target antigens are unknown. Via 5' RACE with UMI labels, TRB cDNA libraries were prepared. One entry per CDR3 protein, without DNA, is what TCRdb gives after re-calling the 5' RACE reads. The data show 50,000 to 70,000 distinct CDR3 sequences, and the top ten clones hold roughly 0.58%. Sequencing used naive CXCR3+ CD8+ T cells from blood. The subset was: CD45RO-CCR7+CD27+CD95- naive CD8+ T cells expressing CXCR3 (TNR3+). All receptors derive from a human donor in good health. Some clones in this sample may be carry-over from other donors' samples.

V and J are TRBV12-3 or TRBV12-4 and TRBJ2-1; TCRdb's assignment of TRBD1 cannot be checked, as there is no DNA. The CDR3 covers 16 residues. The CDR3 sequence is CASSPPGTVSYNEQSF.

This clonotype ranks as medium-sized in terms of frequency. The rearrangement uses TRBV21-1 and TRBJ1-3. TRBV21-1 is classified as a pseudogene. CDR3 length: 16 amino acids. CDR3 in amino acids: CASSKDNRRFGNTIYF.

The chain links TRBV19 to TRBJ1-5. The CDR3 is 16 residues long. Germline-derived CDR1 and CDR2 are LNHDA and SQIVND (reference sequence). The CDR3 loop is CASIRRGADSNQPQHF.

The chain carries TRBV9 and TRBJ2-7; TCRdb lists TRBD2, though no DNA is available to test this call. CDR1 and CDR2 from the germline V gene are SGDLS and YYNGEE. The length of the CDR3 is 14 residues. The CDR3 spells CARSVSLRADEQYF. The full variable domain, completed using reference TRBV9 and TRBJ2-7, is DSGVTQTPKHLITATGQRVTLRCSPRSGDLSVYWYQQSLDQGLQFLIQYYNGEERAKGNILERFSAQQFPDLHSELNLSSLELGDSALYFCARSVSLRADEQYFGPGTRLTVT.

J is TRBJ2-1 and V is TRBV9; there is no DNA to check the TCRdb D call of TRBD1. Per germline, CDR1 SGDLS and CDR2 YYNGEE. This CDR3 spans 15 amino acids. The CDR3 region is CASSPGGHVYNEQFF.

The chain has TRBV7-6 and TRBJ1-1; TCRdb gives TRBD1 as the D gene, but with no DNA this cannot be confirmed. The CDR3 runs to 12 residues. Germline assignment: CDR1 SGHVS and CDR2 FNYEAQ. CDR3 loop: CASSLAGAEAFF.

CDR3 sequence: CASSLGGGAEAFF. The rearrangement joins TRBV7-3 to TRBJ1-1; TCRdb's D call of TRBD1 is untestable without DNA. The CDR3 totals 13 residues. Germline assignment: CDR1 SGHTA and CDR2 FQGTGA.

V is TRBV4-1 and J is TRBJ2-5; absent DNA, TCRdb's TRBD1 call cannot be checked. This CDR3 is 18 amino acids long. Germline CDR1 and CDR2: MGHRA and YSYEKL. The chain's CDR3 is CASSQETSGQGFKETQYF.

The chain joins TRBV7-6 to TRBJ2-7. CDR1 and CDR2 (germline): SGHVS, FNYEAQ. The CDR3 extends over 14 amino acids. The CDR3 is CASSPDWSSYEQYF.